The 4 T cell receptor beta chains in this list originate from one sample, sequenced in a study of cytomegalovirus exposure and HLA in healthy donors (TCRdb year 2017). The protocol used for the library was the immunoSEQ multiplex PCR assay. The multiplex PCR relied on a mix of 60 forward primers for TCR Vbeta segments and 13 reverse primers for TCR Jbeta segments. The source is immuneACCESS, and TCRdb retained only in-frame sequences with V and J called. Part of the clones is not carried over; for the studies checked, unresolved V genes explain less than half of this, and the remainder is unexplained. The record for this sample contains 200,000 to 250,000 clones. The leading ten clones occupy about 1% of the sample. The sample comprised PBMCs. These receptors were obtained from a woman in her 30s in good health and CMV-seropositive.

This chain links TRBV7-9 with TRBJ2-3; 10 bases are shared with TRBD2. The CDR3 loop spans 17 amino acids. V shed 3 bases, J shed 1 base, and the junction held 7 bases outside the gene matches. The germline gives CDR1 SEHNR, CDR2 FQNEAQ (reference sequence). This CDR3 is CASSFSTSGIGTDTQYF. DNA for the CDR3: TGTGCCAGCAGCTTCAGTACTAGCGGGATCGGCACAGATACGCAGTATTTT.

The chain joins TRBV27 to TRBJ2-1; D remains unclear. Per germline, CDR1 MNHEY and CDR2 SMNVEV (reference sequence). The V end was cut by 0 bases, the J end by 0 bases, with 9 bases between. The CDR3 extends over 16 amino acids. CDR3 sequence reads: CASSLSSVSSYNEQFF. The CDR3 bases are TGTGCCAGCAGTTTATCTTCAGTAAGCTCCTACAATGAGCAGTTCTTC.

This chain joins TRBV15 and TRBJ1-2; 10 nucleotides match TRBD1. The trim removed 3 bases at V and 6 bases at J, leaving 10 bases unmatched. The V gene's germline CDR1 is LNHNV and CDR2 YYDKDF (reference sequence). CDR3 length: 16 residues. CDR3 DNA: TGTGCCACCAGCAGCTACGGACAGGGGGTTCCCAATGGCTACACCTTC. Translating gives CATSSYGQGVPNGYTF.

The genes are TRBV4-1 and TRBJ2-5, with 12 bases matching TRBD2. V trimming: 4 bases; J trimming: 4 bases; junction bases outside the gene matches: 10. The V gene's germline CDR1 is MGHRA and CDR2 YSYEKL. The CDR3 is made up of 17 amino acids. CDR3 amino acids: CASSPKRRLAGAETQYF. The CDR3 bases are TGCGCCAGCAGCCCCAAAAGAAGACTAGCGGGGGCAGAGACCCAGTACTTC.